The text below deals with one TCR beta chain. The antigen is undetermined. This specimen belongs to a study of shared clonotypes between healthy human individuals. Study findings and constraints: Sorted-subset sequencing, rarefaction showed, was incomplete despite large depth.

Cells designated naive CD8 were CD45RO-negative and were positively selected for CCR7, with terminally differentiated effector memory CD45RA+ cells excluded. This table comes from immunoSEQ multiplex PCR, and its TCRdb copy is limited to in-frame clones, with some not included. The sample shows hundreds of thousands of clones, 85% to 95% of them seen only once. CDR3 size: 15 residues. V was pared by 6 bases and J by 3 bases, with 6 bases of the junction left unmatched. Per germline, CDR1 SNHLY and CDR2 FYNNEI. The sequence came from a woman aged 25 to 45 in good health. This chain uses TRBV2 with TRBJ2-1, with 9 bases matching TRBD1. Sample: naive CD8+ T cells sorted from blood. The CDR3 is CASRSGQGFYNEQFF. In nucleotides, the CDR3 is TGTGCCAGCAGGAGCGGACAGGGGTTCTACAATGAGCAGTTCTTC. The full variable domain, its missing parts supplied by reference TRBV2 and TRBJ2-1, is EPEVTQTPSHQVTQMGQEVILRCVPISNHLYFYWYRQILGQKVEFLVSFYNNEISEKSEIFDDQFSVERPDGSNFTLKIRSTKLEDSAMYFCASRSGQGFYNEQFFGPGTRLTVL.